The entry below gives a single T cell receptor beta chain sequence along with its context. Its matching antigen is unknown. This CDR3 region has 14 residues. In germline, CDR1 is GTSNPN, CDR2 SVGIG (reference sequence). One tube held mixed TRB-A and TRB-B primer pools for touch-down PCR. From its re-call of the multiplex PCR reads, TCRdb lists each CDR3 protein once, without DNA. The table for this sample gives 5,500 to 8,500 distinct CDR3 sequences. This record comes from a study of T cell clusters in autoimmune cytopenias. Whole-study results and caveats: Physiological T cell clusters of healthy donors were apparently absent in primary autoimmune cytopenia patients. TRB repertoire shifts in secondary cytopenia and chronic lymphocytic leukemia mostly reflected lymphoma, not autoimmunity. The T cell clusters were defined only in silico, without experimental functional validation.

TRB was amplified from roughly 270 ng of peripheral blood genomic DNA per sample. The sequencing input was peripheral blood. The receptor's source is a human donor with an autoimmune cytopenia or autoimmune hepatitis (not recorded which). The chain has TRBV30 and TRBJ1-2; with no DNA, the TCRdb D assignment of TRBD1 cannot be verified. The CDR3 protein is CAWTRDIGDYGYTF.